This T cell receptor (beta chain) was recorded in a study of T cells in localized non-small cell lung cancer. Profiling relied on immunoSEQ multiplex PCR, and the TCRdb table lists in-frame clones only, not all of them. The sample lists some 37,000 clones, approximately 86% occurring once. The CDR3 length is 14 residues. Germline lookup yields CDR1 LNHDA and CDR2 SQIVND (reference sequence). Trimming pared 4 bases from V and 1 base from J, leaving 10 bases between. The input for sequencing was peripheral blood, taken before any cancer treatment. The chain combines TRBV19 with TRBJ1-2, with D uncertain. This sequence was found in a man aged 18-55 years with stage I lung adenocarcinoma. The CDR3 DNA is TGTGCCAGTAGTACGTCATCCCTTAACTATGGCTACACCTTC. Translated: CASSTSSLNYGYTF. Combining the CDR3 with reference TRBV19 and TRBJ1-2 gives the whole variable domain DGGITQSPKYLFRKEGQNVTLSCEQNLNHDAMYWYRQDPGQGLRLIYYSQIVNDFQKGDIAEGYSVSREKKESFPLTVTSAQKNPTAFYLCASSTSSLNYGYTFGSGTRLTVV.